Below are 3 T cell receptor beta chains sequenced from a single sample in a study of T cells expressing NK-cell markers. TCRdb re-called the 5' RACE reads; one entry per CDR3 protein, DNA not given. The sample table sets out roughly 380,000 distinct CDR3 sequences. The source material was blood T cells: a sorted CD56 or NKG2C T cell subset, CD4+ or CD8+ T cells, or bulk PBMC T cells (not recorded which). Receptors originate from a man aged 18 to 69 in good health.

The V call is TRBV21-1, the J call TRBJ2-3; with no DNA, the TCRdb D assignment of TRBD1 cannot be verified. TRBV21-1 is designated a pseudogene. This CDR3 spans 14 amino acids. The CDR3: CASTGTGCEDTQYF.

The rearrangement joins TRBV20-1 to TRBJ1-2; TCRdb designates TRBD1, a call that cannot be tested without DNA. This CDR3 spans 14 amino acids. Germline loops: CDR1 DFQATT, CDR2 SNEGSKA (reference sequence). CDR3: CSARNRAGNYGYTF.

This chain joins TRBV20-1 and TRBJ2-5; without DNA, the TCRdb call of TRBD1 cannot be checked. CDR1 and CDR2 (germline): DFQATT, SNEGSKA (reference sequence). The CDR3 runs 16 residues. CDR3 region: CSARGTAGGNQETQYF.